This T cell receptor beta chain is from a study of OX40 agonist ivuxolimab in advanced cancers. Study-wide background: Aged roughly 23 to 80 with a mean of 60 years, they were 82.7% male.

Only one count was recorded for this clone. TCRdb's table, derived via immunoSEQ multiplex PCR, lists solely in-frame clones and lacks some. The profile shows 95,000 to 100,000 clones, under 90% of them singletons. Here the sequenced sample was CD4+ or CD8+ T cells sorted from blood, taken in a trial of the OX40 agonist ivuxolimab. The origin of this receptor is an adult with an advanced solid tumor such as melanoma, head and neck, liver or kidney cancer.

CDR3 in amino acids: CASSENSKGEQYF. The CDR3, as DNA: TGTGCCAGCAGCGAGAACAGCAAAGGCGAGCAGTACTTC. The genes are TRBV9 and TRBJ2-7; no firm D call. The germline gives CDR1 SGDLS, CDR2 YYNGEE. Trimming took off 3 bases at V and 6 bases at J, with 13 bases between the two ends. The CDR3 is made up of 13 amino acids.